These 22 T cell receptor beta chains were sequenced from one sample in a study of blood T cells in healthy people across ages (dated by TCRdb to the mid-2010s). The library was prepared using 5' RACE. Sequenced using an Illumina HiSeq 2500. The second PCR ran for about 7 to 11 cycles and used a J-beta primer mix along with a sample-barcoded 5' primer. Through fastp at Q25 and MiXCR, TCRdb rebuilt clones from the public reads, retaining in-frame beta chains. Rows are combined by CDR3 protein, so each entry shows the most common genes and DNA. Present in this sample are under 1,000,000 distinct CDR3 sequences, about half of which were seen just once. Of the sample, around 18% is held by the ten largest clones. The specimen sequenced was blood. The receptors stem from a man older than 75 in good health.

The rearrangement uses TRBV7-2 and TRBJ2-7; the D is unclear. V was trimmed by 1 base and J by 2 bases, leaving 12 bases between them. The CDR3 covers 15 residues. Germline CDR1 and CDR2: SGHTA and FQGNSA. The CDR3 DNA follows: TGTGCCAGCAGCTTAGGGTCCCTACGCACCTACGAGCAGTACTTC. Amino acid sequence: CASSLGSLRTYEQYF.

The chain recombines TRBV29-1 with TRBJ2-3; the D gene could be TRBD1 or TRBD2 (5 bases each). Looked up from germline, CDR1 is SQVTM and CDR2 is ANQGSEA. V gave up 0 bases and J gave up 1 base, with 14 bases separating them. The CDR3 has 16 amino acids. CDR3 nucleotide sequence: TGCAGCGTTGAAGAAGGAACGGGACCCGGCACAGATACGCAGTATTTT. This sequence encodes CSVEEGTGPGTDTQYF.

About this clonotype itself: This may come from a read error, since a much larger clone is one base off. This chain joins TRBV12-3 or TRBV12-4 and TRBJ2-1; D tentatively fits TRBD1 or TRBD2 (6 bases each). The CDR3 extends over 16 amino acids. CDR3 sequence: CAGSTRRLGGFNEQFF. The CDR3 DNA reads TGTGCCGGCAGTACTCGGCGCCTAGGGGGGTTCAATGAGCAGTTCTTC.

The chain combines TRBV5-1 with TRBJ2-1, with no clear D. Germline loops: CDR1 SGHRS, CDR2 YFSETQ. The CDR3 totals 15 residues. V shed 3 bases and J shed 6 bases, with 16 bases lying between them. CDR3 coding DNA: TGCGCCAGCAGCTCAAGGCAGGATCCCCTCAATGAGCAGTTCTTC. This codes for CASSSRQDPLNEQFF. Supplemented by reference TRBV5-1 and TRBJ2-1, the full variable domain reads KAGVTQTPRYLIKTRGQQVTLSCSPISGHRSVSWYQQTPGQGLQFLFEYFSETQRNKGNFPGRFSGRQFSNSRSEMNVSTLELGDSALYLCASSSRQDPLNEQFFGPGTRLTVL.

This clonotype showed up just a few times. The V and J genes are TRBV20-1 and TRBJ2-5; D perhaps matches TRBD1 (5 bases). Germline CDR1 reads DFQATT; CDR2 reads SNEGSKA (reference sequence). This CDR3 has 12 residues. V shed 7 bases and J shed 3 bases, with 12 bases lying between them. The CDR3 loop is CSGLGAEETQYF. CDR3 nucleotides: TGCAGTGGATTAGGGGCGGAAGAGACCCAGTACTTC.

In its sample, this clonotype was seen a few times. The chain combines TRBV20-1 with TRBJ2-2, with D unresolved. CDR1 DFQATT and CDR2 SNEGSKA come from the germline V gene (reference sequence). The CDR3 contains 16 residues. The ends were cut back, 3 bases at V and 4 bases at J, with 18 bases in the middle. In DNA, the CDR3 is TGCAGTGCTAGCGACGCGTTGCGAAAATTCACCGGGGAGCTGTTTTTT. As protein: CSASDALRKFTGELFF.

This sequence joins TRBV9 and TRBJ2-1; D unresolved. Trimming removed 1 base at V and 0 bases at J, with 8 bases between. There are 15 residues in the CDR3. Per germline, CDR1 SGDLS and CDR2 YYNGEE. The CDR3 sequence: CASSVYPSSYNEQFF. CDR3 coding DNA: TGTGCCAGCAGCGTATATCCGAGCTCCTACAATGAGCAGTTCTTC.

The V call is TRBV5-6, the J call TRBJ2-1, with a possible D match to TRBD1 (8 bases). Looked up from germline, CDR1 is SGHDT and CDR2 is YYEEEE. The V gene lost 4 bases and the J gene lost 8 bases, with 19 bases spanning the gap. The CDR3 consists of 15 residues. The DNA for the CDR3 is TGTGCCAGCAGCGGCGGGGGACAGGTTTTATATGAGCAGTTCTTC. As protein: CASSGGGQVLYEQFF.

Ten or more counts support this clonotype. Written as DNA, the CDR3 is TGTGCCAGCAGTTATCACCAATCGGGCAAAAACATTCAGTACTTC. Amino acids: CASSYHQSGKNIQYF. This rearrangement joins TRBV6-5 to TRBJ2-4; D is unresolved. V lost 3 bases and J lost 3, with 12 bases in between. CDR3 length equals 15 residues. Germline-derived CDR1 and CDR2 are MNHEY and SVGAGI.

The J gene is TRBJ2-1, the V gene TRBV2; 10 nucleotides line up with TRBD2. This CDR3 region has 15 residues. Unmatched junction bases numbered 11, after V lost 3 bases and J lost 12 bases. From germline, CDR1 is SNHLY and CDR2 FYNNEI. The DNA of the CDR3 is TGTGCCAGCAGTGAGCTAGCGGGAGTTGGTTTTGGGCAGTTCTTC. It specifies CASSELAGVGFGQFF.

A few counts support this clonotype. This chain links TRBV29-1 with TRBJ2-5; 8 bases match TRBD2. Germline-derived CDR1 and CDR2 are SQVTM and ANQGSEA. Trimming removed 5 bases from V and 5 bases from J; junction bases left unmatched: 10. This CDR3 has 14 residues. The CDR3 protein is CSVPPGGDWETQYF. The DNA for the CDR3 is TGCAGCGTTCCTCCCGGGGGGGACTGGGAGACCCAGTACTTC.

The genes are TRBV9 and TRBJ2-7; a possible D gene is TRBD1 (6 bases). Germline CDR1 and CDR2: SGDLS and YYNGEE. Trimming stripped 5 bases from V and 4 bases from J, with 16 bases between. The CDR3 totals 14 residues. CDR3 DNA: TGTGCCAGCAGTGTGGGGGCAGGGGCGTACGAGCAGTACTTC. Protein sequence: CASSVGAGAYEQYF.

The CDR3 sequence: CASSHRENSPLHF. The CDR3 region has the DNA TGCGCCAGCAGCCACAGGGAGAATTCACCCCTCCACTTT. The chain recombines TRBV10-2 with TRBJ1-6, with D possibly being TRBD1 (6 bases). This CDR3 has 13 residues. V gave up 6 bases and J gave up 7 bases, with 10 bases separating them. Germline lookup yields CDR1 WSHSY and CDR2 SAAADI.

The table lists this clonotype with a few counts. The V call is TRBV7-3, the J call TRBJ1-4, with D possibly being TRBD1 (6 bases). V was clipped by 1 base and J by 13 bases, with 7 bases between them. Germline V gene sequence: CDR1 SGHTA, CDR2 FQGTGA. The CDR3 has 11 amino acids. CDR3 in DNA: TGTGCCAGCAGCTTAAAGGACAGACTGTTTTTT. Its translation is CASSLKDRLFF.

The chain recombines TRBV11-1 with TRBJ2-5; D not resolved. This CDR3 region has 12 residues. Trimming shortened V by 2 bases and J by 5 bases, and 6 bases separated the two germline ends. CDR1 is SGHAT, CDR2 FQDESV, per germline (reference sequence). The CDR3, as DNA: TGTGCCAGCAGCTTAATGGATGAGACCCAGTACTTC. Amino acids: CASSLMDETQYF.

The chain combines TRBV20-1 with TRBJ2-1, with 11 bases fitting TRBD2. This CDR3 has 14 amino acids. Looked up from germline, CDR1 is DFQATT and CDR2 is SNEGSKA (reference sequence). J gave up 6 bases and V 3 bases, and 4 bases lay outside the gene matches. CDR3 loop: CSARTLAGVNEQFF. The CDR3 bases are TGCAGTGCTAGGACACTAGCGGGAGTCAATGAGCAGTTCTTC.

The chain employs TRBV29-1 and TRBJ1-1, with D possibly TRBD1 on 5 matching bases. Germline V CDR1 and CDR2: SQVTM, ANQGSEA. The germline V and J ends were trimmed by 3 bases and 4 bases, with 12 bases remaining between them. The CDR3 is 13 amino acids. CDR3 sequence (DNA): TGCAGCGTTGATAGGGGCGGGGGCACTGAAGCTTTCTTT. Translated, it gives CSVDRGGGTEAFF.

The chain links TRBV10-3 to TRBJ1-1, with a tentative D call TRBD1 (5 bases). Between the trimmed V and J ends, which lost 5 bases and 8 bases, there was a span of 18 bases. The CDR3 totals 14 residues. Germline loops: CDR1 ENHRY, CDR2 SYGVKD. This CDR3 reads CAISPIGRGSEAFF. The DNA for the CDR3 is TGTGCCATCAGTCCAATTGGGAGGGGCTCCGAAGCTTTCTTT.

This clonotype has more than one count but fewer than ten. This chain joins TRBV28 and TRBJ2-7; the D gene is possibly TRBD2 (6 bases). V lost 6 bases, J lost 7 bases, and 19 bases lay in between. Germline V gene sequence: CDR1 MDHEN, CDR2 SYDVKM. This CDR3 comprises 14 residues. CDR3 sequence: CASSPIIAVWEQYF. The CDR3 DNA follows: TGTGCCAGCAGCCCCATTATAGCGGTCTGGGAGCAGTACTTC.

This clonotype was counted between two and nine times. The chain combines TRBV20-1 with TRBJ2-1, with 13 bases aligning to TRBD2. CDR3 length equals 17 residues. V shed 1 base and J 9 bases; nucleotides not matched to a gene: 12. Germline assignment: CDR1 DFQATT and CDR2 SNEGSKA (reference sequence). Written as DNA, the CDR3 is TGCAGTGCTAGAGCACTAGCGGGAGGGCCGCTAACGGTTGAGCAGTTCTTC. This sequence encodes CSARALAGGPLTVEQFF.

This sequence joins TRBV7-2 and TRBJ2-7; 13 bases match TRBD2. This CDR3 region has 15 residues. Germline lookup yields CDR1 SGHTA and CDR2 FQGNSA. V was clipped by 5 bases and J by 6 bases; unmatched bases: 7. The CDR3 DNA reads TGTGCCAGCAGCCAACTAGCGGGAGGGCTTGCCGAGCAGTACTTC. The encoded protein is CASSQLAGGLAEQYF.

The V gene is TRBV14, the J gene TRBJ2-1, with D possibly matching TRBD2 (5 bases). Deletions cut 1 base from V and 7 bases from J, with 14 bases between. The CDR3 extends over 15 amino acids. The germline CDR1 and CDR2 sequences are SGHDN and FVKESK. The CDR3: CASSQVGLAANEQFF. DNA of the CDR3: TGTGCCAGCAGCCAAGTAGGCCTAGCTGCAAATGAGCAGTTCTTC.